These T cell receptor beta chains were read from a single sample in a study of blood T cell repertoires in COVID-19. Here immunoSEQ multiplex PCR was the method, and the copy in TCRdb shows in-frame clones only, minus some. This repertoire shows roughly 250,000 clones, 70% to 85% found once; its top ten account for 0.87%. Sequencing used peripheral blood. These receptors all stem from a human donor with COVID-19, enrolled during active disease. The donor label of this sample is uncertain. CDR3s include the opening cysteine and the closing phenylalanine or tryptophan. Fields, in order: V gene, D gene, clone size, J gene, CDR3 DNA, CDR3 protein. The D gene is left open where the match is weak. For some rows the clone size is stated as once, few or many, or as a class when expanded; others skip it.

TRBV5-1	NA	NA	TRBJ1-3	TGCGCCAGCAGCTTGGGATCAGGGAGAAACACCATATATTTT	CASSLGSGRNTIYF
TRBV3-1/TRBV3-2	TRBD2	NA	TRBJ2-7	TGTGCCAGCAGCCAAGAACCGGCGTCTAGCGGGAGGATCACCGAGCAGTACTTC	CASSQEPASSGRITEQYF
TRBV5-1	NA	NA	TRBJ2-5	TGCGCCAGCGGCCCAGGGGAACTATTCGAGACCCAGTACTTC	CASGPGELFETQYF
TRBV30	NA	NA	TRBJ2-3	TGTGCCTGGAGTGTACTAGCCCTAAGCACAGATACGCAGTATTTT	CAWSVLALSTDTQYF
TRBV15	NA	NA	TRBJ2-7	TGTGCCACCAGCAGAGATAGCGGTAGCCGGTACTACGAGCAGTACTTC	CATSRDSGSRYYEQYF
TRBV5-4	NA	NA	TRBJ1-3	TGTGCCAGCAGCTTGGAGAGGAAAGGCTCTGGAAACACCATATATTTT	CASSLERKGSGNTIYF
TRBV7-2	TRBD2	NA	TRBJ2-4	TGTGCCAGCACCTTAAGCGGGACTCGAAACATTCAGTACTTC	CASTLSGTRNIQYF
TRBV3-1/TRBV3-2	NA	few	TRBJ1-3	TGTGCCAGCAGCCAAGTCCCCGCAGGGGTCTCTGGAAACACCATATATTTT	CASSQVPAGVSGNTIYF
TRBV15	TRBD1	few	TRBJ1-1	TGTGCCACCAGCAGGAACAGGGGGCTGGACACTGAAGCTTTCTTT	CATSRNRGLDTEAFF
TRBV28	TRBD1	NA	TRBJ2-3	TGTGCCAGCAGATGGACAGGGGAAGATACGCAGTATTTT	CASRWTGEDTQYF
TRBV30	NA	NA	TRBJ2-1	TGTGCCTGGAGTAACAACCAGGAGGGGGAGCAGTTCTTC	CAWSNNQEGEQFF
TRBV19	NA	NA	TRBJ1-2	TGTGCCAGTAGACCCACGGGGTTTAACTATGGCTACACCTTC	CASRPTGFNYGYTF
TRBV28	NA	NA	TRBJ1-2	TGTGCCAGCAGTTTGACCCGTCGAGGGTACTATGGCTACACCTTC	CASSLTRRGYYGYTF
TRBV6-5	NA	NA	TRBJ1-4	TGTGCCAGCAGGACGAGGGAGGGGGATGAAAAACTGTTTTTT	CASRTREGDEKLFF
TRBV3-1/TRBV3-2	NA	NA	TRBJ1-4	TGTGCCAGCAGCCCCCCCGGACAGCTCGATAATGAAAAACTGTTTTTT	CASSPPGQLDNEKLFF
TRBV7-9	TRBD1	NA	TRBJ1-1	TGTGCCAGCAGCACCAGACAGGGACGGAACACTGAAGCTTTCTTT	CASSTRQGRNTEAFF
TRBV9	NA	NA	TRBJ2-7	TGTGCCAGCAGCGTAGACCAAGGGACTTCGGGGCAGTACTTC	CASSVDQGTSGQYF
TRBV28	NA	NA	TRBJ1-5	TGTGCCAGCAGTTTAAGGGGGGGGGATAGCAATCAGCCCCAGCATTTT	CASSLRGGDSNQPQHF
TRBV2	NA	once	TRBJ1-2	TGTGCCGGAAGAGCAAGCGGAGCAGGGACTGGTCCCACCTTC	CAGRASGAGTGPTF
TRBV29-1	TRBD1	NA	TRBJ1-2	TGCAGCGGAGGGACAGTGGGCAACTATGGCTACACCTTC	CSGGTVGNYGYTF
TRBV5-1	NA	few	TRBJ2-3	TGCGCCAGCAGCTTGGATGGCAGGGGCACAGATACGCAGTATTTT	CASSLDGRGTDTQYF
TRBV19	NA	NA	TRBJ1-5	TGTGCCAGTAGTTTGATATTCACCGGGTCCGATAATCAGCCCCAGCATTTT	CASSLIFTGSDNQPQHF
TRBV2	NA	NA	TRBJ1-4	TGTGCCAGCAGTGAACGCCACACTTCCGGGTTTGAAAAACTGTTTTTT	CASSERHTSGFEKLFF
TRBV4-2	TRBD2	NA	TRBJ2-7	TGTGCCAGCAGCCAAGATAGAACTAGCGGGAGCCTCGGGACCTCCTACGAGCAGTACTTC	CASSQDRTSGSLGTSYEQYF
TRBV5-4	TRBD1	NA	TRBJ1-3	TGTGCCAGCAGCGCGACAGGGACAGGAAACACCATATATTTT	CASSATGTGNTIYF
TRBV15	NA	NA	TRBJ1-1	TGTGCCACCAGCAGAGGGCCGAACACTGAAGCTTTCTTT	CATSRGPNTEAFF
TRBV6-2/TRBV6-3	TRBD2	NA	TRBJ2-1	TGTGCCAGCAGCCCTCTGGGACTAGCGGGAGGGAGCTCCTACAATGAGCAGTTCTTC	CASSPLGLAGGSSYNEQFF
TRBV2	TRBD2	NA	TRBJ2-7	TGTGCCAGCTCTTTTGCGGGAGGACCCTACGAGCAGTACTTC	CASSFAGGPYEQYF
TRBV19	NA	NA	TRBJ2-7	TGTGCCAGTAGTATCCGGGCCAGGGGATCGCACGAGCAGTACTTC	CASSIRARGSHEQYF
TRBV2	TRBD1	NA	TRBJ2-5	TGTGCCAGCGGCGGAGGACAGGGGGTAGAGACCCAGTACTTC	CASGGGQGVETQYF
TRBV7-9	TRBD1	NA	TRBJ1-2	TGTGCCAGCAGCTTGGGACAGGGAGACTATGGCTACACCTTC	CASSLGQGDYGYTF
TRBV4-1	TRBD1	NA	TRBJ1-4	TGCGCCAGCAGCCAAGGGGGTCCGGGGACAGGGAATGAAAAACTGTTTTTT	CASSQGGPGTGNEKLFF
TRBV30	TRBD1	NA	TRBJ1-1	TGTGCCTGGAGTCGCAGGGGGGATACTGAAGCTTTCTTT	CAWSRRGDTEAFF
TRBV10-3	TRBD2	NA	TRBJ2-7	TGTGCCATCGTCGCTAGCGGCCCCTCCTACGAGCAGTACTTC	CAIVASGPSYEQYF
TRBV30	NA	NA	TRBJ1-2	TGTGCCTGGAGTGTGACAGAGTATGGCTACACCTTC	CAWSVTEYGYTF
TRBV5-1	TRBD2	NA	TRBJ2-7	TGCGCCAGCAGCTTGGGACTAGCGGGAGGTGCCTACGAGCAGTACTTC	CASSLGLAGGAYEQYF
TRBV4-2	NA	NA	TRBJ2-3	TGTGCCAGCAGCCAGGACTTCACAGATACGCAGTATTTT	CASSQDFTDTQYF
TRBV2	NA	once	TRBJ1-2	TGTGCCAGCAGTGAAGGCAGGGGCGAAGATGGCTACACCTTC	CASSEGRGEDGYTF